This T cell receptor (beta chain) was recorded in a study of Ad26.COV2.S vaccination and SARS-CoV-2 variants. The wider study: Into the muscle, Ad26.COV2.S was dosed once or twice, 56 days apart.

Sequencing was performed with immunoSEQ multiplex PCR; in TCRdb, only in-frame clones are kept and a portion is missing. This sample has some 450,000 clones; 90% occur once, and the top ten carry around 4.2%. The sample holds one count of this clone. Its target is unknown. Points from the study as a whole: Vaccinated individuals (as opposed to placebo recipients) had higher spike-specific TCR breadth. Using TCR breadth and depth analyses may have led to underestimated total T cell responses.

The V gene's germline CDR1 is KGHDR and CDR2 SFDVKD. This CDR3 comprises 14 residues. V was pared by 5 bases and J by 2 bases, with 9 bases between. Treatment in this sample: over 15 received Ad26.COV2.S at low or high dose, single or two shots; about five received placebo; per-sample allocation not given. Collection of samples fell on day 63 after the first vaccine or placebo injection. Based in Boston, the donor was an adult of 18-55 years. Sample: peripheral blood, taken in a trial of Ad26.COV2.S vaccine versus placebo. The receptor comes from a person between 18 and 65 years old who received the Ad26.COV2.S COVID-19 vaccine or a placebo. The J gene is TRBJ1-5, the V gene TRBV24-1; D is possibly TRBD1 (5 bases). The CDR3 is CATSVGGGNQPQHF. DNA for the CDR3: TGTGCCACCAGTGTTGGAGGGGGCAATCAGCCCCAGCATTTT.